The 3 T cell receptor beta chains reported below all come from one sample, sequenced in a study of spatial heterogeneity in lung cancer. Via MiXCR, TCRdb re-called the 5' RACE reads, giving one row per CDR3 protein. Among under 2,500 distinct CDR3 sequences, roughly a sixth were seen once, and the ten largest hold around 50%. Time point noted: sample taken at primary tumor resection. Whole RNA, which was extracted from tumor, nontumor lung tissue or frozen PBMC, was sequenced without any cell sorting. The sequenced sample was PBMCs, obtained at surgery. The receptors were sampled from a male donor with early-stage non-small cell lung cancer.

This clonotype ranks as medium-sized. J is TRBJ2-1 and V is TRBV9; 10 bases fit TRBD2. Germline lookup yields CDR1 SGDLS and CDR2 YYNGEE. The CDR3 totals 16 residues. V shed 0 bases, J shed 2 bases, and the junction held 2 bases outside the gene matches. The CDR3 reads CASSVATSGAYNEQFF. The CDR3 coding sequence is TGTGCCAGCAGCGTAGCTACTAGCGGGGCCTACAATGAGCAGTTCTTC.

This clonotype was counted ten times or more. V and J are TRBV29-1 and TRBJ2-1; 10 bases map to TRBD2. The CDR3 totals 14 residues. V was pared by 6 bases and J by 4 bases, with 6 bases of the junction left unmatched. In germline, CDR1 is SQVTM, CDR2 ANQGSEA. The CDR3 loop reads CSVSGTSVYNEQFF. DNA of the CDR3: TGCAGCGTGTCCGGGACTAGCGTTTACAATGAGCAGTTCTTC.

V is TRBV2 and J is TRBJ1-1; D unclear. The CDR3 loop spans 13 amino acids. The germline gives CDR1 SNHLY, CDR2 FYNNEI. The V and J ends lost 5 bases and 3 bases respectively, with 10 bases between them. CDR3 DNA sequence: TGTGCCAGCAGTTTTGGGGATTACACTGAAGCTTTCTTT. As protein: CASSFGDYTEAFF.